Shown below are 13 T cell receptor beta chains from a single sample sequenced in a study of OX40 agonist ivuxolimab in advanced cancers. The repertoire was sequenced with immunoSEQ multiplex PCR; TCRdb's copy has only in-frame clones and lacks some. Altogether approximately 70,000 clones are present, about 90% being singletons, with the ten largest covering 5% to 6.5%. This specimen was CD4+ or CD8+ T cells sorted from blood, taken in a trial of the OX40 agonist ivuxolimab. These receptors came from an adult with an advanced solid tumor such as melanoma, head and neck, liver or kidney cancer.

J is TRBJ1-1 and V is TRBV6-1, with D hard to call. The CDR3 has 11 amino acids. V lost 10 bases and J 6 bases, leaving 12 bases between the germline ends. From germline, CDR1 is MNHNS and CDR2 SASEGT. The CDR3 region has the DNA TGTGCCACCTCCAAGGCCCCTGAAGCTTTCTTT. Residues: CATSKAPEAFF.

In DNA, the CDR3 is TGTGCCAGCAGCTTGGCTGAGGAGCAGTACTTC. Translated, it gives CASSLAEEQYF. V usage is TRBV5-8 and J usage is TRBJ2-7; D ambiguous. Germline CDR1 reads SGHTS; CDR2 reads YDEGEE. This CDR3 has 11 residues. The V gene lost 0 bases and the J gene lost 7 bases, with 5 bases spanning the gap.

The chain is built from TRBV10-3 and TRBJ2-7; D perhaps matches TRBD1 (6 bases). CDR1 ENHRY and CDR2 SYGVKD come from the germline V gene. The CDR3 has 15 residues. The germline V and J ends were trimmed by 4 bases and 2 bases, with 15 bases remaining between them. CDR3 loop: CAISGIRTVPYEQYF. The CDR3 bases are TGTGCCATCAGTGGGATAAGGACAGTCCCCTACGAGCAGTACTTC.

This chain joins TRBV4-1 and TRBJ2-7; 7 nucleotides agree with TRBD1. The CDR3 runs 15 residues. V lost 3 bases, J lost 7 bases, and 12 bases stayed unmatched. CDR1 is MGHRA and CDR2 is YSYEKL in the germline V gene. Here the CDR3 DNA reads TGCGCCAGCAGCCACCCTGAAAGGGGGCCGGAGGAGCAGTACTTC. This encodes CASSHPERGPEEQYF.

V and J are TRBV7-9 and TRBJ2-7; D not certain. Germline CDR1 reads SEHNR; CDR2 reads FQNEAQ (reference sequence). CDR3 size: 15 residues. V dropped 2 bases and J dropped 6 bases, with 17 bases sitting between them. CDR3 nucleotides: TGTGCCAGCAGCTTACGGCAGAATAGTCCGAGCGAGCAGTACTTC. Its protein product is CASSLRQNSPSEQYF.

The chain links TRBV7-9 to TRBJ2-5; 9 positions match TRBD1. CDR3 size: 15 residues. V trimming: 3 bases; J trimming: 6 bases; junction bases outside the gene matches: 8. Germline V CDR1 and CDR2: SEHNR, FQNEAQ (reference sequence). The DNA of the CDR3 is TGTGCCAGCAGCTTGTGGACAGGGGTGGGAAAGACCCAGTACTTC. This translates into CASSLWTGVGKTQYF.

This clone came up once. The J gene is TRBJ1-4, the V gene TRBV28; no definite D call. From germline, CDR1 is MDHEN and CDR2 SYDVKM. Trimming pared 7 bases from V and 4 bases from J, leaving 16 bases between. There are 15 residues in the CDR3. The CDR3 is CASTRDKVYNEKLFF. Here the CDR3 DNA reads TGTGCCAGCACCAGAGACAAAGTATATAATGAAAAACTGTTTTTT.

The chain combines TRBV27 with TRBJ1-5; D is ambiguous. Germline-derived CDR1 and CDR2 are MNHEY and SMNVEV (reference sequence). There are 15 residues in the CDR3. V shed 2 bases and J shed 3 bases, with 11 bases lying between them. CDR3 DNA: TGTGCCAGCAGTTTACTGGCAGTGGACAATCAGCCCCAGCATTTT. This gives the protein CASSLLAVDNQPQHF.

The chain has TRBV7-9 and TRBJ1-6; D is ambiguous. The germline CDR1 and CDR2 sequences are SEHNR and FQNEAQ (reference sequence). This CDR3 has 12 residues. Trimming left V 5 bases short and J 10 bases short, with 9 bases between. CDR3 coding DNA: TGTGCCAGCAGCGATTTACGATCACCCCTCCACTTT. Protein product: CASSDLRSPLHF. The variable domain in full, with the rest retrieved from reference TRBV7-9 and TRBJ1-6, is DTGVSQNPRHKITKRGQNVTFRCDPISEHNRLYWYRQTLGQGPEFLTYFQNEAQLEKSRLLSDRFSAERPKGSFSTLEIQRTEQGDSAMYLCASSDLRSPLHFGNGTRLTVT.

The chain carries TRBV19 and TRBJ1-1; no definite D call. In germline, CDR1 is LNHDA, CDR2 SQIVND (reference sequence). The V gene lost 3 bases and the J gene lost 5 bases, with 7 bases spanning the gap. The CDR3 has 12 residues. This CDR3 is CASSILGTEAFF. The CDR3 DNA reads TGTGCCAGTAGTATTTTAGGGACTGAAGCTTTCTTT.

This clone was seen only once. This chain links TRBV21-1 with TRBJ1-1. TRBV21-1 is a documented pseudogene. This CDR3 has 16 amino acids. CDR3 sequence (DNA): TGTGCCAGCAGGGGAACAATAGACACAATTCGCACTGAAGCTTTCTTT. As protein: CASRGTIDTIRTEAFF.

The DNA for the CDR3 is TGTGCCAGCAGAGATGGATTGAACACTGAAGCTTTCTTT. This translates into CASRDGLNTEAFF. The rearrangement joins TRBV5-6 to TRBJ1-1; D remains unclear. With 5 bases removed from V and 0 bases from J, the gap between germline ends came to 8 bases. Germline values: CDR1 SGHDT, CDR2 YYEEEE. The CDR3 covers 13 residues.

CDR3 sequence: CASSAQTGQSSYNEQFF. CDR3 DNA: TGTGCCAGCAGCGCCCAGACAGGGCAAAGCTCCTACAATGAGCAGTTCTTC. V and J are TRBV7-8 and TRBJ2-1, with 7 bases fitting TRBD1. In germline, CDR1 is SGHVS, CDR2 FQNEAQ. V lost 5 bases and J lost 0; bases outside the gene matches: 10. The CDR3 extends over 17 amino acids.